This is a list of T cell receptor beta chains from one sample in a study of blood T cell repertoires in COVID-19. Sequencing was performed with immunoSEQ multiplex PCR; in TCRdb, only in-frame clones are kept and a portion is missing. The top ten clones hold approximately 2% of a sample with 150,000 to 200,000 clones, roughly nine tenths of them seen once. What was sequenced was peripheral blood. These receptors originate from a man between 18 and 29 years old who had recovered from COVID-19. CDR3s leave out the opening cysteine and the closing phenylalanine or tryptophan. Fields, in order: D gene, V gene, J gene, CDR3 protein. The D gene is left open where the match is weak.

.,TRBV29-1,TRBJ1-1,SVWASRGGSEAF
.,TRBV29-1,TRBJ2-1,SGGELDFSSYNEQF
TRBD2,TRBV7-2,TRBJ2-5,ASSTTSGSQETQY
TRBD1,TRBV28,TRBJ1-2,ASSLLGTGYGYT
.,TRBV10-2,TRBJ1-1,ASTGNTEAF
TRBD1,TRBV6-2/TRBV6-3,TRBJ1-5,ASSYTPGTDQPQH
.,TRBV7-2,TRBJ1-1,ASSFGEDTEAF
TRBD1,TRBV7-2,TRBJ2-1,ASSLALTGGSEQF
TRBD1,TRBV6-5,TRBJ2-7,ASSYSGQGAGEQY
TRBD2,TRBV10-3,TRBJ2-2,AISPGTSGARGGELF
.,TRBV5-4,TRBJ2-2,ASRLDLEMNTGELF
TRBD1,TRBV2,TRBJ1-5,ASSERVGRGINQPQH
TRBD1,TRBV30,TRBJ2-5,AWSHSPGQSGETQY
.,TRBV19,TRBJ2-3,ASSIWGRTDTQY
TRBD1,TRBV27,TRBJ1-3,ASSLRGQTGNTIY
.,TRBV9,TRBJ1-1,ASSPEAGNMNTEAF
.,TRBV28,TRBJ2-1,ASSLGQQEQF
TRBD2,TRBV27,TRBJ2-2,ASSNWGSGSGGELF
TRBD1,TRBV4-2,TRBJ1-2,ASSQVTTGGSYGYT
TRBD1,TRBV30,TRBJ1-2,AWSVIRTGRGNYGYT
.,TRBV6-5,TRBJ2-3,ASSLGARTDTQY
TRBD2,TRBV10-3,TRBJ2-2,AISPTSGNTGELF
.,TRBV5-4,TRBJ2-1,ASSKAGPLSDEQF
TRBD2,TRBV4-3,TRBJ2-5,ASSQDVAGGGKTQY
TRBD2,TRBV4-1,TRBJ2-1,ASSQDPSGTYNEQF
.,TRBV3-1/TRBV3-2,TRBJ1-1,ASSQGIAPSTEAF
.,TRBV7-7,TRBJ2-2,ASSSGFTGELF
TRBD1,TRBV7-6,TRBJ1-6,ASSPTGTAEQPLH
.,TRBV7-2,TRBJ1-2,ASSLARGLEGYT
TRBD1,TRBV10-3,TRBJ2-1,AIQDRDREPFYNEQF
TRBD2,TRBV28,TRBJ2-5,ASSFGGLDLLGTQY
.,TRBV6-5,TRBJ2-7,ASSSGVGPYEQY
.,TRBV9,TRBJ2-7,ASSVDSSPSYEQY
TRBD2,TRBV7-2,TRBJ2-5,ASSAAGGGETQY
.,TRBV2,TRBJ1-1,ASSEARGTEAF
TRBD1,TRBV30,TRBJ1-1,AWRRTGTTEAF
.,TRBV5-1,TRBJ2-3,ASSPSPGDTQY
.,TRBV5-1,TRBJ2-7,ASRAGASYEQY
TRBD1,TRBV13,TRBJ2-5,ASSLRDRGETQY
TRBD1,TRBV9,TRBJ1-1,ASSPLGTGNTEAF
TRBD1,TRBV27,TRBJ2-7,ASSVQGARAYEQY
TRBD2,TRBV25-1,TRBJ2-1,ASSESSGTSGEQF
TRBD2,TRBV19,TRBJ2-1,ASSPRLGLAGGPGANEQF
TRBD1,TRBV6-5,TRBJ2-7,ASSYDRGPYEQY
.,TRBV7-9,TRBJ2-1,ASSADSYNEQF
TRBD2,TRBV5-1,TRBJ2-5,ASSLVPRASGPQETQY
.,TRBV21-1,TRBJ2-2,APRVRTGELF
.,TRBV5-1,TRBJ1-1,ASSLTTGEAF
.,TRBV19,TRBJ2-4,ASSTEDTAKNIQY
.,TRBV14,TRBJ1-4,ASSQGLWDEKLF
.,TRBV21-1,TRBJ2-7,ASLVRGTPGDHEQY
TRBD2,TRBV6-5,TRBJ2-2,ASSSGRASGELF
TRBD2,TRBV19,TRBJ2-1,ASSIVGPGKAGGTAYNEQF
.,TRBV5-6,TRBJ2-7,ASSSVDSPYEQY
TRBD1,TRBV5-1,TRBJ1-1,ASSLGLLTGGLTEAF
TRBD1,TRBV7-2,TRBJ2-7,ASSRYTKGQGSSYEQY